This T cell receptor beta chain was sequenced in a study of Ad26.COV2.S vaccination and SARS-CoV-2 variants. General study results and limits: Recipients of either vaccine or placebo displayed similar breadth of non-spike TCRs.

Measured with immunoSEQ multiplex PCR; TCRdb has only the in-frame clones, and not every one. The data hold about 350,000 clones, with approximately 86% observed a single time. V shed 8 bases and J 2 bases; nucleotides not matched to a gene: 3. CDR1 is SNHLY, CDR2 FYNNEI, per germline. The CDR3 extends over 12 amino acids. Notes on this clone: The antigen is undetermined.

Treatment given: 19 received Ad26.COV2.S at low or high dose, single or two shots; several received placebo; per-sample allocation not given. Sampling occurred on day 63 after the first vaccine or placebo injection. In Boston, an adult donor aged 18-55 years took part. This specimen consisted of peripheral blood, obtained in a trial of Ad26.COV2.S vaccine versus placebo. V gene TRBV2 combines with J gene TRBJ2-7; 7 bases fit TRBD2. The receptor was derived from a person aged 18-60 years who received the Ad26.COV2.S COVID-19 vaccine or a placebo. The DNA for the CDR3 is TGTGCCAGCGGAGCGGGAACCTACGAGCAGTACTTC. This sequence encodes CASGAGTYEQYF.